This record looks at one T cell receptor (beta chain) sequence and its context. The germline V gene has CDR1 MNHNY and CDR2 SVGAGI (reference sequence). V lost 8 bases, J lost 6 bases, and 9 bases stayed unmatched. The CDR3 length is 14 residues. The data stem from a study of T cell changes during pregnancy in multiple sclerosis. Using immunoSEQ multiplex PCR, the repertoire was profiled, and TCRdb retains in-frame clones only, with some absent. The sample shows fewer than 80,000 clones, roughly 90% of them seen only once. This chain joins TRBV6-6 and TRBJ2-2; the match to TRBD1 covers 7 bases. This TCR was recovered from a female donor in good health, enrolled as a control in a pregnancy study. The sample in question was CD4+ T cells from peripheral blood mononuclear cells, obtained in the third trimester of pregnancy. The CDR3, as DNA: TGTGCCAGCGGTGGACAGGCCGCCCCCGGGGAGCTGTTTTTT. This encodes CASGGQAAPGELFF.